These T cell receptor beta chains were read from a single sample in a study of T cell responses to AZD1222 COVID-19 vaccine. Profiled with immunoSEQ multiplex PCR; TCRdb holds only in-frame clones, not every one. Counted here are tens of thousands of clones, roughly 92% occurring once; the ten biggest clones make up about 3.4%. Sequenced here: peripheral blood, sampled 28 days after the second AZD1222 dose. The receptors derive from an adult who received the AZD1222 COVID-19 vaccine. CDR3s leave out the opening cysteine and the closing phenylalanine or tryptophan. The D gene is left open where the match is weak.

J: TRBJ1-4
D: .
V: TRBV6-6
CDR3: ASSSPREHHEKLF

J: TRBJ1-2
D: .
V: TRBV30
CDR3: AWNLERGGYGYT

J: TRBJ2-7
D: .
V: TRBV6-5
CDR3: ASSYRWGYEQY

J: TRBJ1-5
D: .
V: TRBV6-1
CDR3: ASSEAGGVGQPQH

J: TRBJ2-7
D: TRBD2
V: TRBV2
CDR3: ASSELGLAGYLDEQY

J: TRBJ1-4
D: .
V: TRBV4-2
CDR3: ASSQDLEAGATNEKLF

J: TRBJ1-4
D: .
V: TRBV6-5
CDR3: AIRGPNEKLF

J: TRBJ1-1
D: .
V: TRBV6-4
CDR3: ASRAGASNTEAF

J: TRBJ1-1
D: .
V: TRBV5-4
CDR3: ASSTPKGRGTEAF

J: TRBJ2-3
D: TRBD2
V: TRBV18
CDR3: ASSPSSGGADTQY

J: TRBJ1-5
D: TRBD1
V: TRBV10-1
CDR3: ASSDPRGQKHQPQH

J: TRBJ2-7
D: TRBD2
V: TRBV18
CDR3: ASSPTSGGSYEQY

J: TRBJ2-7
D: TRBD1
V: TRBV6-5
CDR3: ASSSYRGYYEQY

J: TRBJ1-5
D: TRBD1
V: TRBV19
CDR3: ASSGTGIGNQPQH

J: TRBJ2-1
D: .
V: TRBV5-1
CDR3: ASSLADRLETV

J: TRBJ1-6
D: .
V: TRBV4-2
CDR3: ASSQDMGGWNSPLH

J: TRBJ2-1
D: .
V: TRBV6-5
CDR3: ASSLISRYNEQF

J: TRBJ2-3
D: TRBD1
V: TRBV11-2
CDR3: ASSPRGQGGVTDTQY

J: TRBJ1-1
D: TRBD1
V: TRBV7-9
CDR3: ASSGRQGFGTEAF

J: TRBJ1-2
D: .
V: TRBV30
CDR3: AWKIGGNYGYT

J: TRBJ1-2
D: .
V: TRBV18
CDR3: ASSPSPVPDTNYGYT

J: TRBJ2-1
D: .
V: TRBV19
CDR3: ASSIGVAADEQF

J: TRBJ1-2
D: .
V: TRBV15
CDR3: ATSRVGISNYGYT

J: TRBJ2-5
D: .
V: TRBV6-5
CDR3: ASSYSGHQETQY

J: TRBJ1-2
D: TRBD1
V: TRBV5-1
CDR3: ASSPRDRGFGGYT

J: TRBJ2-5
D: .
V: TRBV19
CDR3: ASRLDGPPRKTQY

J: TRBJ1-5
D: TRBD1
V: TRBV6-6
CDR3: ASSYTRQGFDQPQH

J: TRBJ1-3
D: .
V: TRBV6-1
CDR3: ASSGGGAGSGNTIY

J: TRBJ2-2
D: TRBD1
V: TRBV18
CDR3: ASSRRSGTANTGELF

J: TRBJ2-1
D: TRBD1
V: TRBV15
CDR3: ATSRGETGSINEQF

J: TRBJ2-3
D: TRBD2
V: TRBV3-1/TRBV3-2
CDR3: ASSQDLGLAGGSLTDTQY

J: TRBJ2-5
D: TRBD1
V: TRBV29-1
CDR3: SGIRDRGVTETQY

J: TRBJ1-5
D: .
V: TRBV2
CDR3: ASSAALDQPQH

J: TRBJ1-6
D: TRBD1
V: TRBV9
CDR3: ASSVEDRGTYNSPLH

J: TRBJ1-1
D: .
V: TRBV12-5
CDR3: ASGLVAAGFSEAF

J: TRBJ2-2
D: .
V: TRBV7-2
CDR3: ASSFSGAANTGELF

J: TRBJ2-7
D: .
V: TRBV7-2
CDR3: ASRGYTSYEQY

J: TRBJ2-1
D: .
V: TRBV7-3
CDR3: ASSPRDRSSYNEQF

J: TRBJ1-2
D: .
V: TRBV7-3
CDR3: ASSPAGTSNYGYT

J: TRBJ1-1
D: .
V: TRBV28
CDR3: ASSLRYAEAF

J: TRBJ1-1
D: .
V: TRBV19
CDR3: ASSIGTANTEAF

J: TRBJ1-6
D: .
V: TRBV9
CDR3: ASSATSGVAPNSPLH

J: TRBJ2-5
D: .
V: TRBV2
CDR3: ASSERETQY

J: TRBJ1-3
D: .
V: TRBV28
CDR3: ASSLSSGLAGNTIY

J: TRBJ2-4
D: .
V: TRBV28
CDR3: ATNLSAKNIQY

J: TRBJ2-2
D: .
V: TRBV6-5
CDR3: ASNLMEATGELF

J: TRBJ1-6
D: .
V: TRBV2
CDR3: ASSTLGGNSPLH

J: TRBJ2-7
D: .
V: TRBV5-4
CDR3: ASSYGDFFSYEQY

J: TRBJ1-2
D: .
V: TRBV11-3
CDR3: ASSFPGDYGYT

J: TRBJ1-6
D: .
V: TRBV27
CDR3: ASSLSHYNSPLH